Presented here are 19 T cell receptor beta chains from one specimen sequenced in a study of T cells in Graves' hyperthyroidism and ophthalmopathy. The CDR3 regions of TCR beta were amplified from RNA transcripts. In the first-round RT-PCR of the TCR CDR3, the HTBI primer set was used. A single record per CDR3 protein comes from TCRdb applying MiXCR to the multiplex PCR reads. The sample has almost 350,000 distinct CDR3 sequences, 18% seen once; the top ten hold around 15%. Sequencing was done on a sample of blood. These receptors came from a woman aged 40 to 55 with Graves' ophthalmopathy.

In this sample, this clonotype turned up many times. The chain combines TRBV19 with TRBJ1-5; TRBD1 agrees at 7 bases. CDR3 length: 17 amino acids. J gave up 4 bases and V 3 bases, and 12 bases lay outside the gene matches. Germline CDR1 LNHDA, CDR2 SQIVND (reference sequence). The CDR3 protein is CASSIKAPGGENQPQHF. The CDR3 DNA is TGTGCCAGTAGTATTAAAGCCCCAGGGGGTGAGAATCAGCCCCAGCATTTT.

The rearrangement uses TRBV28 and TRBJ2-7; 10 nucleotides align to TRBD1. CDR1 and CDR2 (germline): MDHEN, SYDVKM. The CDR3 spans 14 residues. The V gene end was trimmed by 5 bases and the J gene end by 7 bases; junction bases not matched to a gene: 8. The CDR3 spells CASSTGTGVWEQYF. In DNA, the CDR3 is TGTGCCAGCAGTACCGGGACAGGGGTCTGGGAGCAGTACTTC.

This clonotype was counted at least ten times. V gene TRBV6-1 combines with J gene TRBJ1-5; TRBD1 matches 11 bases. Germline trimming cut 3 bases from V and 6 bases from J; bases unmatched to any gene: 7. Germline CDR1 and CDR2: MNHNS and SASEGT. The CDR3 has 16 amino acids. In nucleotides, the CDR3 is TGTGCCAGCAGTGATACGAGGACAGGGGGCCTTCAGCCCCAGCATTTT. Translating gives CASSDTRTGGLQPQHF.

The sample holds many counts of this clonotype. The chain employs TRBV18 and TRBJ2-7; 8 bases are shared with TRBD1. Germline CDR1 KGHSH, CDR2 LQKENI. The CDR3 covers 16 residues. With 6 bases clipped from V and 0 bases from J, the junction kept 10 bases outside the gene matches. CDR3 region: CASSSTGQGSSYEQYF. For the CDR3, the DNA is TGTGCCAGCTCCTCAACCGGACAGGGTAGCTCCTACGAGCAGTACTTC.

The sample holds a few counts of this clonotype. The CDR3 loop is CASSPRGPLYEQYF. The CDR3, as DNA: TGTGCCAGCAGCCCACGAGGGCCTCTCTACGAGCAGTACTTC. This rearrangement joins TRBV7-8 to TRBJ2-7, with TRBD2 as a possible D gene (5 bases). The CDR3 consists of 14 residues. Trimming took off 5 bases at V and 3 bases at J, with 14 bases between the two ends. Germline-derived CDR1 and CDR2 are SGHVS and FQNEAQ. The entire variable domain, with the rest obtained from reference TRBV7-8 and TRBJ2-7, is as follows: GAGVSQSPRYKVAKRGQDVALRCDPISGHVSLFWYQQALGQGPEFLTYFQNEAQLDKSGLPSDRFFAERPEGSVSTLKIQRTQQEDSAVYLCASSPRGPLYEQYFGPGTRLTVT.

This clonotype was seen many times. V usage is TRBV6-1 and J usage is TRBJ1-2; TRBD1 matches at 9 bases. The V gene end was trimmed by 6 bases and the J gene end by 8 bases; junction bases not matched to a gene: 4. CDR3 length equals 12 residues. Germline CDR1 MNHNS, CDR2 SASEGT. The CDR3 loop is CASRDRGKGYTF. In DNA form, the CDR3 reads TGTGCCAGCAGAGACAGGGGGAAGGGCTACACCTTC.

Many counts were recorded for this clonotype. The CDR3: CAIRSTASTYGYTF. As DNA, the CDR3 is TGTGCCATCAGGTCGACAGCTTCCACCTATGGCTACACCTTC. The V call is TRBV10-3, the J call TRBJ1-2, with D possibly TRBD1 on 5 matching bases. Between the trimmed V and J ends, which lost 6 bases and 4 bases, there was a span of 15 bases. Germline V lookup: CDR1 ENHRY, CDR2 SYGVKD. The CDR3 runs 14 residues.

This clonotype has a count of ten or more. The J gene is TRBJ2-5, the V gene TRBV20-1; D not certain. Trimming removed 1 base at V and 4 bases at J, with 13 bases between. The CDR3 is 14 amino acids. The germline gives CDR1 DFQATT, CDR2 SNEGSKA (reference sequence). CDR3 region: CSARVGSQVETQYF. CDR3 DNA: TGCAGTGCTAGAGTCGGCAGTCAGGTAGAGACCCAGTACTTC.

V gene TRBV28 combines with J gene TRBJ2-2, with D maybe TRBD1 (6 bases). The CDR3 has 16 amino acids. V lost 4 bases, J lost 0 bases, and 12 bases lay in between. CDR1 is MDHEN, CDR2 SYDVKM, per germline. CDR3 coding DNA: TGTGCCAGCAGTTCCCCACCAGGGGCGAACACCGGGGAGCTGTTTTTT. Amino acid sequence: CASSSPPGANTGELFF.

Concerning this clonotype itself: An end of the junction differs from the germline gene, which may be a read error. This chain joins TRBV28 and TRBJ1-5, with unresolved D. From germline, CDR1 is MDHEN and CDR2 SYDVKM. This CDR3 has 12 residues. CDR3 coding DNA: TGTGCCAGCACCAGCAATAATCAGCCCCAGCCTTTT. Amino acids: CASTSNNQPQPF.

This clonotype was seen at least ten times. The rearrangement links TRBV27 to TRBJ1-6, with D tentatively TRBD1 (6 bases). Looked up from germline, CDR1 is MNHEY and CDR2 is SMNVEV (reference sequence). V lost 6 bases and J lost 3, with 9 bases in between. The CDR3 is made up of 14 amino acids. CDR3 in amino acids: CASRDSLYNSPLHF. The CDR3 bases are TGTGCCAGCAGGGACAGCCTCTATAATTCACCCCTCCACTTT.

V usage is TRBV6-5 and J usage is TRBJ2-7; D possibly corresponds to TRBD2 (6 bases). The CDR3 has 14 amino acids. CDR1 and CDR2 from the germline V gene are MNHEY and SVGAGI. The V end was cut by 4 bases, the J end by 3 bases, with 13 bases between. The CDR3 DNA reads TGTGCCAGCAGTTCCGGGGGATCAGGCTACGAGCAGTACTTC. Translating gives CASSSGGSGYEQYF.

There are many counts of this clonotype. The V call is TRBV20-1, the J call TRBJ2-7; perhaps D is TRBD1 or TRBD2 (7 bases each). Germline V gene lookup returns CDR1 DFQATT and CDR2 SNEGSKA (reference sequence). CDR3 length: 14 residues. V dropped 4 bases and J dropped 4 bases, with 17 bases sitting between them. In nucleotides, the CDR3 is TGCAGTGCTACCACCAGACAGGGAGGGTACGAGCAGTACTTC. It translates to CSATTRQGGYEQYF.

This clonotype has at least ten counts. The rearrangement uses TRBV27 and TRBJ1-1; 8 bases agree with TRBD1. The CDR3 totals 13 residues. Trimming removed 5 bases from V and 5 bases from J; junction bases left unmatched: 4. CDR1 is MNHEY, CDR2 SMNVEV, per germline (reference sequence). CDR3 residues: CASSGQGWTEAFF. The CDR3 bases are TGTGCCAGCAGTGGACAGGGATGGACTGAAGCTTTCTTT.

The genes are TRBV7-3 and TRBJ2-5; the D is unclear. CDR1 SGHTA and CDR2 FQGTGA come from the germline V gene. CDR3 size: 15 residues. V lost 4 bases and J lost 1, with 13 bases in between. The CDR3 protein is CASSSGPAPQETQYF. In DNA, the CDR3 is TGTGCCAGCAGCTCTGGTCCGGCCCCCCAAGAGACCCAGTACTTC.

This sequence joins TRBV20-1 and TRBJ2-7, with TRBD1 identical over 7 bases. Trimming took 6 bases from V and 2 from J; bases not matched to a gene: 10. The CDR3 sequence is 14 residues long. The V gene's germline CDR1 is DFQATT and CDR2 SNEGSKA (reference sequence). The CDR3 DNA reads TGCAGTGCCATTAGGACAGGCAGCCCCTACGAGCAGTACTTC. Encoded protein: CSAIRTGSPYEQYF.

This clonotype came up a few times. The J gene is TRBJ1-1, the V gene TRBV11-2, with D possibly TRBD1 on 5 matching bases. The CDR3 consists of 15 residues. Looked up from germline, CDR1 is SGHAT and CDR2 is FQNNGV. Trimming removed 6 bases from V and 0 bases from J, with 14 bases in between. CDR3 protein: CASRGRGNLNTEAFF. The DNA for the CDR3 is TGTGCCAGCAGGGGCCGGGGGAATCTGAACACTGAAGCTTTCTTT.

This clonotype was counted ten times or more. The CDR3 sequence is CASSLYPDRNYEQYF. The CDR3 nucleotides read TGTGCCAGCAGCTTATACCCGGATAGGAACTACGAGCAGTACTTC. This chain links TRBV11-2 with TRBJ2-7, with D hard to call. Germline CDR1 SGHAT, CDR2 FQNNGV. V shed 2 bases and J shed 3 bases, with 14 bases lying between them. The length of the CDR3 is 15 residues.

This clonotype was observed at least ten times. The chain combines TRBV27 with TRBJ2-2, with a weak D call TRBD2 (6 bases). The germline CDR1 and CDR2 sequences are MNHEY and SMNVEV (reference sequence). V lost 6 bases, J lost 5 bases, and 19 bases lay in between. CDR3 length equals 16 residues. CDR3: CASSLSYSGGTGELFF. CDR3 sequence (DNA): TGTGCCAGCAGCCTAAGTTATAGCGGAGGAACCGGGGAGCTGTTTTTT.